This is a list of T cell receptor beta chains from one sample in a study of cytomegalovirus exposure and HLA in healthy donors. Assay used: immunoSEQ multiplex PCR; TCRdb lists only in-frame clones, some missing. The table shows over 90,000 clones, with roughly 95% occurring only once. Input material: PBMCs. These receptors were collected from a woman aged 18-35 years in good health and CMV-seronegative. Each CDR3 is given with its conserved first and last residue. The D gene is left open where the match is weak. Clone size appears in some rows only: once, few, many, or a class for an expanded clone.

D gene	V gene	J gene	clone size	CDR3 protein	CDR3 DNA
NA	TRBV6-5	TRBJ2-2	NA	CASSEQGYAGELFF	TGTGCCAGCAGTGAACAGGGTTACGCCGGGGAGCTGTTTTTT
NA	TRBV9	TRBJ1-1	NA	CASSHGGNGSGAFF	TGTGCCAGCAGCCATGGAGGGAACGGGAGTGGAGCTTTCTTT
NA	TRBV2	TRBJ1-2	NA	CASSEVSAGGYTF	TGTGCCAGCAGTGAGGTTTCCGCCGGGGGCTACACCTTC
NA	TRBV5-1	TRBJ2-7	NA	CASSFEGSSYEQYF	TGCGCCAGCAGCTTTGAGGGCTCTAGCTACGAGCAGTACTTC
TRBD1	TRBV25-1	TRBJ2-3	NA	CASSDYRGHTDTQYF	TGTGCCAGCAGTGATTACAGGGGACACACAGATACGCAGTATTTT
TRBD1	TRBV18	TRBJ1-2	NA	CASSAGTDYGYTF	TGTGCCAGCTCAGCCGGGACAGATTATGGCTACACCTTC
TRBD1	TRBV7-9	TRBJ2-3	NA	CASSPGTATDTQYF	TGTGCCAGCAGCCCCGGGACAGCTACAGATACGCAGTATTTT
TRBD2	TRBV19	TRBJ2-1	NA	CASSTRGRAGDEQFF	TGTGCCAGTAGTACCCGCGGGAGGGCCGGCGATGAGCAGTTCTTC
NA	TRBV9	TRBJ2-7	once	CASSVGGGDYEQYF	TGTGCCAGCAGCGTAGGGGGAGGAGACTACGAGCAGTACTTC
TRBD2	TRBV28	TRBJ2-1	NA	CASLSGASGRNEQFF	TGTGCCAGCTTATCCGGGGCTAGCGGGAGGAATGAGCAGTTCTTC
TRBD2	TRBV7-8	TRBJ2-3	once	CASSHLIWEREGRDTQYF	TGTGCCAGCAGCCACTTGATTTGGGAGCGGGAGGGAAGAGATACGCAGTATTTT
TRBD1	TRBV29-1	TRBJ1-1	NA	CSVERTGNTEAFF	TGCAGCGTTGAGAGGACAGGGAACACTGAAGCTTTCTTT
NA	TRBV9	TRBJ1-1	NA	CASSGPGELNTEAFF	TGTGCCAGCAGCGGCCCAGGGGAATTGAACACTGAAGCTTTCTTT
NA	TRBV29-1	TRBJ1-2	NA	CSVDGSEGYGYTF	TGCAGCGTTGACGGGAGCGAGGGCTATGGCTACACCTTC
TRBD2	TRBV4-1	TRBJ2-2	once	CASSQVPGGGNTGELFF	TGCGCCAGCAGCCAAGTACCCGGGGGGGGGAACACCGGGGAGCTGTTTTTT
NA	TRBV5-1	TRBJ1-1	few	CASSLQGPEMGTEAFF	TGCGCCAGCAGCTTACAGGGACCGGAAATGGGCACTGAAGCTTTCTTT
TRBD2	TRBV18	TRBJ2-7	once	CASSPWTSGGSDEQYF	TGTGCCAGCTCACCATGGACTAGCGGCGGTTCGGACGAGCAGTACTTC
NA	TRBV6-5	TRBJ2-5	few	CASSYSQETQYF	TGTGCCAGCAGTTACTCGCAGGAGACCCAGTACTTC
TRBD2	TRBV13	TRBJ2-1	NA	CASSLSPSGGYSYNEQFF	TGTGCCAGCAGCTTATCGCCTTCGGGGGGGTACTCCTACAATGAGCAGTTCTTC
TRBD2	TRBV7-6	TRBJ2-1	NA	CASSLEIAGNHNEQFF	TGTGCCAGCAGCTTAGAGATAGCGGGGAATCACAATGAGCAGTTCTTC
TRBD1	TRBV25-1	TRBJ2-7	NA	CASSETGGLREQYF	TGTGCCAGCAGTGAGACAGGGGGCCTCCGCGAGCAGTACTTC
NA	TRBV5-1	TRBJ1-1	NA	CASSSQGMNTEAFF	TGCGCCAGCAGCTCACAGGGTATGAACACTGAAGCTTTCTTT
TRBD1	TRBV27	TRBJ1-2	NA	CARSGPGTGGAGGYTF	TGTGCCAGAAGCGGACCCGGGACAGGGGGCGCGGGGGGCTACACCTTC
NA	TRBV4-1	TRBJ2-1	NA	CASSQDPSSSYNEQFF	TGCGCCAGCAGCCAAGATCCCTCTAGCTCCTACAATGAGCAGTTCTTC
TRBD1	TRBV7-9	TRBJ2-4	NA	CASSLGQGQGVNIQYF	TGTGCCAGCAGCTTAGGACAGGGACAGGGGGTAAACATTCAGTACTTC
NA	TRBV28	TRBJ1-2	NA	CASSPSGLGGYTF	TGTGCCAGCAGTCCCTCAGGGCTTGGTGGCTACACCTTC
TRBD1	TRBV7-9	TRBJ1-4	NA	CASSLEGTVEKLFF	TGTGCCAGCAGCTTAGAAGGGACAGTAGAAAAACTGTTTTTT
NA	TRBV20-1	TRBJ1-2	NA	CSAGTAYYTF	TGCAGTGCTGGAACAGCTTACTACACCTTC
TRBD1	TRBV28	TRBJ1-5	NA	CASSPGGSNQPQHF	TGTGCCAGCAGTCCAGGGGGCAGCAATCAGCCCCAGCATTTT
TRBD1	TRBV7-9	TRBJ1-6	NA	CASLQGAGSPLHF	TGTGCCAGTCTACAGGGGGCAGGTTCACCCCTCCACTTT
TRBD2	TRBV7-7	TRBJ2-5	once	CASSLRLAGGYQETQYF	TGTGCTAGCAGCTTAAGACTAGCGGGGGGCTACCAAGAGACCCAGTACTTC
NA	TRBV7-9	TRBJ2-7	once	CASSLTQAAYEQYF	TGTGCCAGCAGCTTAACCCAGGCCGCCTACGAGCAGTACTTC
TRBD1	TRBV19	TRBJ1-6	few	CASSITDREVSPLHF	TGTGCCAGTAGTATAACGGACAGGGAGGTCTCACCCCTCCACTTT
NA	TRBV7-2	TRBJ2-7	NA	CASSSRLDYEQYF	TGTGCCAGCAGCTCCCGGTTAGACTACGAGCAGTACTTC
TRBD2	TRBV5-1	TRBJ2-1	NA	CASSSTSGVYNEQFF	TGCGCCAGCAGCTCTACTAGCGGGGTCTACAATGAGCAGTTCTTC
TRBD1	TRBV10-1	TRBJ2-1	NA	CASSDPGTGGANEQFF	TGCGCCAGCAGTGACCCCGGTACAGGGGGCGCGAATGAGCAGTTCTTC
TRBD2	TRBV5-1	TRBJ2-2	NA	CASSLAGASGSFNTGELFF	TGCGCCAGCAGCTTGGCCGGGGCTAGCGGGAGCTTCAACACCGGGGAGCTGTTTTTT
TRBD2	TRBV5-4	TRBJ2-3	NA	CASSLTSAGWADTQYF	TGTGCCAGCAGCTTGACTAGCGCGGGATGGGCAGATACGCAGTATTTT
NA	TRBV29-1	TRBJ2-5	NA	CSVGSRETQYF	TGCAGCGTTGGCTCGCGGGAGACCCAGTACTTC
TRBD1	TRBV30	TRBJ1-6	NA	CAWSYKGQGNSPLHF	TGTGCCTGGAGTTATAAGGGACAGGGTAATTCACCCCTCCACTTT
TRBD1	TRBV19	TRBJ1-3	once	CASSSGTGPGNTIYF	TGTGCCAGTAGTTCCGGGACAGGGCCTGGAAACACCATATATTTT
NA	TRBV11-2	TRBJ1-1	once	CASSLAWISSEAFF	TGTGCCAGCAGCTTAGCGTGGATTAGCTCTGAAGCTTTCTTT
NA	TRBV30	TRBJ1-5	NA	CAWSGGDNQPQHF	TGTGCCTGGAGTGGTGGAGACAATCAGCCCCAGCATTTT
NA	TRBV19	TRBJ1-4	once	CASSPRGGFEKLFF	TGTGCCAGTAGTCCCAGGGGAGGGTTTGAAAAACTGTTTTTT
TRBD1	TRBV29-1	TRBJ2-7	NA	CSVESRQGAEQYF	TGCAGCGTTGAGTCCCGACAGGGGGCCGAGCAGTACTTC
TRBD1	TRBV10-3	TRBJ1-2	NA	CAIRGRTGGMEGGGYTF	TGTGCCATCAGAGGTCGGACAGGTGGGATGGAGGGAGGTGGCTACACCTTC
NA	TRBV21-1	TRBJ1-4	NA	CASSNTGTVGEKLFF	TGTGCCAGCAGCAACACAGGGACGGTAGGTGAAAAACTGTTTTTT
NA	TRBV19	TRBJ1-2	NA	CASSISSGANYGYTF	TGTGCCAGTAGTATATCTTCAGGGGCTAACTATGGCTACACCTTC
TRBD1	TRBV10-3	TRBJ1-1	NA	CAISTGGDTEAFF	TGTGCCATCAGTACAGGGGGGGACACTGAAGCTTTCTTT